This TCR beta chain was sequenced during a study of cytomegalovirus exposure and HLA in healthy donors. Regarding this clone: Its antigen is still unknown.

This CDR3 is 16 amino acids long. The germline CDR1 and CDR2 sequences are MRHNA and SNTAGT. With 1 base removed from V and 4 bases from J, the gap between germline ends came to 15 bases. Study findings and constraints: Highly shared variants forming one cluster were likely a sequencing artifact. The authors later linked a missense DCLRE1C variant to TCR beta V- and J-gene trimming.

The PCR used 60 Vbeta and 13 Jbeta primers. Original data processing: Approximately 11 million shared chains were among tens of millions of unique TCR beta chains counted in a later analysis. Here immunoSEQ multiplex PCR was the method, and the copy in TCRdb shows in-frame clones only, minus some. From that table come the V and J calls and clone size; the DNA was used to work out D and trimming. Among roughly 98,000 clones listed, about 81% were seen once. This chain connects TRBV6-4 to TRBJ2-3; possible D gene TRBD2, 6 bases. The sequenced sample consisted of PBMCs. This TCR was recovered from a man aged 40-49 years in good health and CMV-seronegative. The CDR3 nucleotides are TGTGCCAGCAGTGACTGGGGGGAAAATAGCCCAGATACGCAGTATTTT. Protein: CASSDWGENSPDTQYF.